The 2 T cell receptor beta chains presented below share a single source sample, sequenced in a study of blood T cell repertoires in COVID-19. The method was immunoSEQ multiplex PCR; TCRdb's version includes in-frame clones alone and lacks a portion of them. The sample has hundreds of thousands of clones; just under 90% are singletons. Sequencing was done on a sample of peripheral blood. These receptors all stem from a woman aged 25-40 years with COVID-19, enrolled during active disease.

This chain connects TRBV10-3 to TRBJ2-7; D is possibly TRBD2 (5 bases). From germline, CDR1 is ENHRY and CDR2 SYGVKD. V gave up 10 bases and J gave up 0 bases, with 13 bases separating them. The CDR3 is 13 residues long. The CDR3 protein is CATWGGSSYEQYF. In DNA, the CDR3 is TGTGCCACCTGGGGTGGGAGCTCCTACGAGCAGTACTTC.

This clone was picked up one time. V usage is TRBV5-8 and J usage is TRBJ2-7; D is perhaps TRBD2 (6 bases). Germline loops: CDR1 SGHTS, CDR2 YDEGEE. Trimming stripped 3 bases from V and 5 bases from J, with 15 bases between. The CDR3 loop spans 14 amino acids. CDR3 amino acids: CASSSGLPTDEQYF. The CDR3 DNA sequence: TGTGCCAGCAGCTCGGGACTCCCGACGGACGAGCAGTACTTC. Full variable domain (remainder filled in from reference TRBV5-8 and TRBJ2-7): EAGVTQSPTHLIKTRGQQATLRCSPISGHTSVYWYQQALGLGLQFLLWYDEGEERNRGNFPPRFSGRQFPNYSSELNVNALELEDSALYLCASSSGLPTDEQYFGPGTRLTVT.